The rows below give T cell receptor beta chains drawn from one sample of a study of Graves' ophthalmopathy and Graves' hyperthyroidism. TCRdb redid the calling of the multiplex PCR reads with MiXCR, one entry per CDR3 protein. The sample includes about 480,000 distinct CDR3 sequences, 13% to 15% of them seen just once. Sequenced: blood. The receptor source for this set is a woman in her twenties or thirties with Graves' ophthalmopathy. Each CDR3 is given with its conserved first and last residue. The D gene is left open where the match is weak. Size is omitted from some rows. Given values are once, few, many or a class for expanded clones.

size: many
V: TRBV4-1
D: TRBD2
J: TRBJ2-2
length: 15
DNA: TGCGCCAGCAGCCAAGAAACTAGCGGGAGGGTGGGGCTGTTTTTT
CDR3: CASSQETSGRVGLFF

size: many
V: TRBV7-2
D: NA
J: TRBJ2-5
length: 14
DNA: TGTGCCAGCAGCTTAGACAGGGTGGAAGAGACCCAGTACTTC
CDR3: CASSLDRVEETQYF

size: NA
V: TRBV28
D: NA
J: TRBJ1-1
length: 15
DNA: TGTGCCAGCAGTACCTCCCCCGGGGACAACTATGAAGCTTTCTTT
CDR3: CASSTSPGDNYEAFF

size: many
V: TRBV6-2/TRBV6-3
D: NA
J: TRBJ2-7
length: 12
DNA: TGTGCCAGCGTCGGCAGATTTTACGAGCAGTACTTC
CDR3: CASVGRFYEQYF

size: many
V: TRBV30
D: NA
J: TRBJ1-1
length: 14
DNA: TGTGCCTGGAGCGAGAATCTTTTCGGCACTGAAGCTTTCTTT
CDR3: CAWSENLFGTEAFF

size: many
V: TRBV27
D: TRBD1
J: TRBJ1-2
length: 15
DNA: TGTGCCAGCAGTGTCGGTCGGACAGGGGGTTTTGGCTACACCTTC
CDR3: CASSVGRTGGFGYTF

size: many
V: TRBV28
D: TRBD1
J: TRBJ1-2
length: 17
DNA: TGTGCCAGCAGTTTTGGCACAGGGGAGGGAGCTAACTATGGCTACACCTTC
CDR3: CASSFGTGEGANYGYTF

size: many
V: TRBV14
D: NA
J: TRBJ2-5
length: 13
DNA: TGTGCCAGCAGCCAAACCTTCCAAGAGACCCAGTACTTC
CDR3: CASSQTFQETQYF

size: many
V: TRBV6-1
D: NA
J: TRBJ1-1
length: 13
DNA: TGTGCCAGCTCCAGGGGCATTAACACTGAAGCTTTCTTT
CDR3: CASSRGINTEAFF

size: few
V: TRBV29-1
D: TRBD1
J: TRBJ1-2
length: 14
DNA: TGCAGCGTTGAAGCCTCCGGACAGGGGTTTGGCTACACCTTC
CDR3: CSVEASGQGFGYTF

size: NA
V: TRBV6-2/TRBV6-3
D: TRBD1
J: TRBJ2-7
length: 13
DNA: TGTGCCAGCAGGCGGACAGGGACCTACGAGCAGTACTTC
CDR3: CASRRTGTYEQYF

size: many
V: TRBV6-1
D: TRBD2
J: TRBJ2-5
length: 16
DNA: TGTGCCAGCAGTGAAGTTAGCGGGAGGTTGGAAGAGACCCAGTACTTC
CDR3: CASSEVSGRLEETQYF

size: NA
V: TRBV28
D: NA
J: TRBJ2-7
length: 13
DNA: TGTGCCAGCAGCCCAGTACAGGCCTACGATCAGTACTTC
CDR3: CASSPVQAYDQYF

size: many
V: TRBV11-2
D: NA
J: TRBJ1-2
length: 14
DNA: TGTGCCAGCAGCTGGGCGAACCCTAACTATGGCTACACCTTC
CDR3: CASSWANPNYGYTF

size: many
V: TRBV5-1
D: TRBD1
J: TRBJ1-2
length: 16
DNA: TGCGCCAGCAGCTCCGGACAGGGAGACCAAGCCTATGGCTACACCTTC
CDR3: CASSSGQGDQAYGYTF

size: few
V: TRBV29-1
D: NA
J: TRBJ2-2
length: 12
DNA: TGCAGCGTGGGAAAAGGGCCCGGGGAGCTGTTTTTT
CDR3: CSVGKGPGELFF

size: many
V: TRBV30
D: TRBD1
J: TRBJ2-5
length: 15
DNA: TGTGCCTGGAGTGATAAAGGGGGCGCCTTCGTGACCCAGTACTTC
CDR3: CAWSDKGGAFVTQYF

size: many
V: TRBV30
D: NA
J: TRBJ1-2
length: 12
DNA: TGTGCCTGGAGTATAGACAACTATGGCTACACCTTC
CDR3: CAWSIDNYGYTF

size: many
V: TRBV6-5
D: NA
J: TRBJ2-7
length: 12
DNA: TGTGCCAGCGGTTCCAGCGCCTTGAAGCAGTACTTC
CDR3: CASGSSALKQYF

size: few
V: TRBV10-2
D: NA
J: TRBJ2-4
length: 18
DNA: TGCGCCAGCAGTGCGGGGTCGCGTGTAGGACTAGCCAAAAACATTCAGTACTTC
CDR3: CASSAGSRVGLAKNIQYF

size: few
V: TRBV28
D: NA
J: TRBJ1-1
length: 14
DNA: TGTGCCAGCAAACCGGGACGTCGGTATTCTGAAGCTTTCTTT
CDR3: CASKPGRRYSEAFF

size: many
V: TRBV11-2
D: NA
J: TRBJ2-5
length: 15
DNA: TGTGCCAGCAGCTTGGCGATCGTCCTTGAAGAGACCCAGTACTTC
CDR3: CASSLAIVLEETQYF

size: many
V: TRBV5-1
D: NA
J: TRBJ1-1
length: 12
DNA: TGCGCCAGCAGCGGAGAGTTCCCTGAAGCTTTCTTT
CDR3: CASSGEFPEAFF

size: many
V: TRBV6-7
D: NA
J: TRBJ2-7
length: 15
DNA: TGTGCCAACAAGACGGACGAACAGTTATCCTACGAGCAGTACTTC
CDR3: CANKTDEQLSYEQYF

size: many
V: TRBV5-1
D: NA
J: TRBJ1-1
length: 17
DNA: TGCGCCAGCAGCTTGATTAATGGAGGGGTGCTTAACACTGAAGCTTTCTTT
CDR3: CASSLINGGVLNTEAFF

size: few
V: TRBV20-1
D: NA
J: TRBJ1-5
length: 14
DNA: TGCAGTGCTAGCAAGGGGGACGGCAATCAGCCCCAGCATTTT
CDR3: CSASKGDGNQPQHF

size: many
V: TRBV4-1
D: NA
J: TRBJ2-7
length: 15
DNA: TGCGCCAGCAGCCAAGTTGGACGGGATACCTACGAGCAGTACTTC
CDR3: CASSQVGRDTYEQYF